This T cell receptor (beta chain) was identified in a study of blood T cell repertoires in COVID-19. Overall study: COVID-19 samples collected from the United States, Italy and Spain covered acute and convalescent phases.

Under the authors' procedure: For nucleated cells, counts were estimated from reference gene primer amplification. Profiled with immunoSEQ multiplex PCR; TCRdb holds only in-frame clones, not every one. V and J calls and clone size are those listed in that table; D and trimming were worked out from the DNA. The data contain some 150,000 clones, around four fifths of them seen just once; the ten biggest clones take up around 40%. This clonotype originated in a human donor in a cohort sampled during active COVID-19. The sequenced sample consisted of peripheral blood.

CDR3 residues: CASSYSRALGPYRYGYTF. For the CDR3, the DNA is TGTGCCAGCAGTTACTCGCGGGCGCTGGGTCCCTATAGGTATGGCTACACCTTC. This sequence joins TRBV6-2 or TRBV6-3 and TRBJ1-2, with D unresolved. The CDR3 runs to 18 residues. V lost 0 bases, J lost 5 bases, and 22 bases lay in between. The germline CDR1 and CDR2 sequences are MNHEY and SVGEGT.